The rows below give T cell receptor beta chains drawn from one sample of a study of OX40 agonist ivuxolimab in advanced cancers. Assay: immunoSEQ multiplex PCR; the TCRdb copy retains only in-frame clones and omits some. The sample lists around 90,000 clones, more than 70% seen once, with about 4% in the top ten. Specimen: CD4+ or CD8+ T cells sorted from blood, collected in a trial of the OX40 agonist ivuxolimab. The receptors were sampled from an adult with an advanced solid tumor such as melanoma, head and neck, liver or kidney cancer. The CDR3 runs from the conserved cysteine through the conserved F or W. The order of the fields is clone size, J gene, CDR3 length, D gene, V gene, CDR3 DNA, CDR3 protein. D genes are given only for firm matches. Some rows have no size entry. The others give once, few or many, or a class for an expanded clone.

. | TRBJ2-3 | 14 | . | TRBV11-2 | TGTGCCAGCAGCTTAGCCAGGTCAACAGATACGCAGTATTTT | CASSLARSTDTQYF
. | TRBJ2-5 | 14 | . | TRBV5-1 | TGCGCCAGCAGCTTACTAAGGGGAGATGAGACCCAGTACTTC | CASSLLRGDETQYF
. | TRBJ1-2 | 17 | TRBD1 | TRBV4-3 | TGCGCCAGCAGCCAAGATCTTTCGAGACAGGGGGCAGGTGGCTACACCTTC | CASSQDLSRQGAGGYTF
. | TRBJ1-5 | 10 | . | TRBV15 | TGTGCCATCCCCGATCAGCCCCAGCATTTT | CAIPDQPQHF
. | TRBJ2-7 | 11 | . | TRBV29-1 | TGCAGCGCACGGCAAGCCTACGAGCAGTACTTC | CSARQAYEQYF
. | TRBJ2-3 | 16 | TRBD2 | TRBV27 | TGTGCCAGCAGTTATACCGGGACTACCCCCGCGGATACGCAGTATTTT | CASSYTGTTPADTQYF
. | TRBJ1-1 | 14 | . | TRBV9 | TGTGCCAGCAGCGTAGCTGGTACGACCACTGAAGCTTTCTTT | CASSVAGTTTEAFF
. | TRBJ2-1 | 15 | TRBD2 | TRBV19 | TGTGCCAGTAGTATATTGGGGACTAGTGTCAATGAGCAGTTCTTC | CASSILGTSVNEQFF
. | TRBJ2-7 | 14 | . | TRBV30 | TGTGCCTGGAGTACTGGAAGTCCCGACTACGAGCAGTACTTC | CAWSTGSPDYEQYF
. | TRBJ2-1 | 14 | . | TRBV5-1 | TGCGCCAGCAGCTTGGTCGGCGGATACAATGAGCAGTTCTTC | CASSLVGGYNEQFF
. | TRBJ1-2 | 14 | . | TRBV10-3 | TGTGCCATCAGTGCCGCTACAGAGTATCAAGGCTACACCTTC | CAISAATEYQGYTF
once | TRBJ1-2 | 13 | . | TRBV7-2 | TGTGCCAGCAGCTGGGGGGGAAGCGGTGGCTACACCTTC | CASSWGGSGGYTF
. | TRBJ2-3 | 14 | . | TRBV5-6 | TGTGCCAGCAGCCCGGGGTGGGGAACAGATACGCAGTATTTT | CASSPGWGTDTQYF
. | TRBJ2-3 | 15 | . | TRBV19 | TGTGCCAGTAGTATAGGTAGCGGTAGCACAGATACGCAGTATTTT | CASSIGSGSTDTQYF
. | TRBJ2-5 | 13 | TRBD2 | TRBV6-6 | TGTGCCAGCGGAACAGCGGGAGGAGAGACCCAGTACTTC | CASGTAGGETQYF
. | TRBJ2-3 | 14 | . | TRBV11-3 | TGTGCCAGCAGCCCGACAGTGAGCACAGATACGCAGTATTTT | CASSPTVSTDTQYF
few | TRBJ2-3 | 14 | . | TRBV30 | TGTGCCTGGAGTGTATCGGGGTGGTTAGATACGCAGTATTTT | CAWSVSGWLDTQYF
. | TRBJ2-5 | 12 | . | TRBV28 | TGTGCCAGCTCCCGAGGGCCAGAGACCCAGTACTTC | CASSRGPETQYF
. | TRBJ2-6 | 17 | . | TRBV13 | TGTGCCAGCAGCTCCCGGGACATACTTTCCGGGGCCAACGTCCTGACTTTC | CASSSRDILSGANVLTF
. | TRBJ1-3 | 13 | . | TRBV28 | TGTGCCAGCATCCCAGGGTATGGAAACACCATATATTTT | CASIPGYGNTIYF
. | TRBJ2-1 | 14 | TRBD2 | TRBV7-3 | TGTGCCAGCAGCTTAGCGGGAGGGCCCAGTGAGCAGTTCTTC | CASSLAGGPSEQFF
once | TRBJ2-1 | 16 | . | TRBV11-3 | TGTGCCAGCAGCCCACCAACAGGGGGGGACTACAATGAGCAGTTCTTC | CASSPPTGGDYNEQFF